A single sample gave rise to the 10 T cell receptor beta chains below, sequenced in a study of Ad26.COV2.S vaccination and SARS-CoV-2 variants. Described treatment: over 15 received Ad26.COV2.S at low or high dose, single or two shots; roughly 5 received placebo; per-sample allocation not given. Sampling occurred on day 63 after the first vaccine or placebo injection. Sequencing was performed with immunoSEQ multiplex PCR; in TCRdb, only in-frame clones are kept and a portion is missing. The sample has 400,000 to 450,000 clones; approximately 90% are singletons. The sequencing used peripheral blood, collected in a trial of Ad26.COV2.S vaccine versus placebo. Receptors were obtained from a person between 18 and 65 years old who received the Ad26.COV2.S COVID-19 vaccine or a placebo.

This chain connects TRBV7-2 to TRBJ1-2; D not resolved. The CDR3 has 14 amino acids. Germline values: CDR1 SGHTA, CDR2 FQGNSA. V shed 7 bases and J shed 7 bases, with 19 bases lying between them. The CDR3 DNA follows: TGTGCCAGCATTCAAAGTCCTGAAAAAGCTGGCTACACCTTC. The encoded protein is CASIQSPEKAGYTF.

The chain links TRBV6-6 to TRBJ1-1, with 8 bases matching TRBD1. The V gene's germline CDR1 is MNHNY and CDR2 SVGAGI (reference sequence). V lost 4 bases, J lost 7 bases, and 2 bases stayed unmatched. This CDR3 is built from 12 residues. CDR3 protein: CASSWTGIEAFF. In DNA, the CDR3 is TGTGCCAGCAGTTGGACAGGGATTGAAGCTTTCTTT.

This chain connects TRBV28 to TRBJ1-5, with 8 bases matching TRBD1. Germline loops: CDR1 MDHEN, CDR2 SYDVKM. The CDR3 covers 17 residues. With V trimmed by 2 bases and J by 0 bases, 6 bases remained unmatched. The CDR3 region is CASSLTGTGYSNQPQHF. Written as DNA, the CDR3 is TGTGCCAGCAGTTTAACTGGGACAGGTTATAGCAATCAGCCCCAGCATTTT.

The chain is built from TRBV4-2 and TRBJ2-1, with D unresolved. V lost 2 bases, J lost 0 bases, and 11 bases lay in between. This CDR3 has 16 residues. Per the germline V gene, CDR1 is LGHNA and CDR2 is YNFKEQ. The CDR3 loop reads CASSQRPTSSYNEQFF. The CDR3 nucleotides read TGTGCCAGCAGCCAAAGGCCTACCTCCTCCTACAATGAGCAGTTCTTC.

On this clone: The identical CDR3 is also encoded by other nucleotide sequences in the sample. CDR3 nucleotide sequence: TGTGCCAGCTCACCCGGGACTGGAGACACTGAAGCTTTCTTT. Amino acid sequence: CASSPGTGDTEAFF. V usage is TRBV18 and J usage is TRBJ1-1, with D perhaps matching TRBD1 (5 bases). The CDR3 loop spans 14 amino acids. V was clipped by 3 bases and J by 3 bases, with 11 bases between them. The germline V gene encodes CDR1 KGHSH and CDR2 LQKENI.

The chain couples TRBV19 to TRBJ2-6, with D perhaps TRBD2 (6 bases). Looked up from germline, CDR1 is LNHDA and CDR2 is SQIVND (reference sequence). This CDR3 spans 18 amino acids. The V end lost 3 bases, the J end lost 0 bases, and 15 bases lay between the germline ends. CDR3 in amino acids: CASSIDAGRGSGANVLTF. The CDR3 coding sequence is TGTGCCAGTAGTATCGACGCTGGGCGGGGCTCTGGGGCCAACGTCCTGACTTTC.

This chain connects TRBV5-6 to TRBJ2-1; 9 bases line up with TRBD1. The CDR3 is 15 residues long. With 5 bases clipped from V and 1 base from J, the junction kept 4 bases outside the gene matches. Germline CDR1 and CDR2: SGHDT and YYEEEE. The chain's CDR3 is CASSFGTGSYNEQFF. The CDR3 nucleotides are TGTGCCAGCAGTTTCGGGACAGGGTCCTACAATGAGCAGTTCTTC.

V is TRBV7-6 and J is TRBJ2-1; D gene ambiguous. Trimming removed 1 base at V and 8 bases at J, with 6 bases between. Germline CDR1 and CDR2: SGHVS and FNYEAQ. The CDR3 contains 12 residues. The CDR3 protein is CASSLVSDEQFF. Written as DNA, the CDR3 is TGTGCCAGCAGCTTAGTGTCTGATGAGCAGTTCTTC.

To note about this clone: Other nucleotide sequences in the sample specify the same CDR3. This chain joins TRBV12-3 or TRBV12-4 and TRBJ2-3; D is undetermined. V lost 5 bases and J lost 0, with 3 bases in between. The CDR3 sequence is 12 residues long. The CDR3 DNA sequence: TGTGCCAGCAGTCGTAGCACAGATACGCAGTATTTT. This encodes CASSRSTDTQYF.

The chain carries TRBV6-5 and TRBJ2-4; 9 bases line up with TRBD2. Germline V gives CDR1 MNHEY, CDR2 SVGAGI. The length of the CDR3 is 15 residues. J was trimmed by 7 bases and V by 2 bases; bases with no gene match: 6. The CDR3 protein is CASSYGLASGNIQYF. CDR3 DNA: TGTGCCAGCAGTTACGGACTAGCGAGCGGTAACATTCAGTACTTC.